Reported below is one T cell receptor (beta chain). Via MiXCR, TCRdb re-called the 5' RACE reads, giving one row per CDR3 protein. The sample records about 660,000 distinct CDR3 sequences, more than 6.5% being singletons. This sample stems from a study of identical twins. Per the germline V gene, CDR1 is SGHRS and CDR2 is YFSETQ. The V end lost 0 bases, the J end lost 4 bases, and 10 bases lay between the germline ends. This CDR3 comprises 14 residues. The same data also went into a second study, on yellow fever vaccine responses in identical twins. This second study says: Each twin's T cell response to the vaccine was reported to look partly convergent and partly personalized.

This sequence originates from a woman under 30 in good health. The chain combines TRBV5-1 with TRBJ1-1; D unclear. The sample consisted of PBMCs. DNA for the CDR3: TGCGCCAGCAGCTTGGCCGGGAGGACCACTGAAGCTTTCTTT. Its protein is CASSLAGRTTEAFF. The full variable domain, its missing parts supplied by reference TRBV5-1 and TRBJ1-1, is KAGVTQTPRYLIKTRGQQVTLSCSPISGHRSVSWYQQTPGQGLQFLFEYFSETQRNKGNFPGRFSGRQFSNSRSEMNVSTLELGDSALYLCASSLAGRTTEAFFGQGTRLTVV.